This T cell receptor (beta chain) originates from a study of T cells in Graves' hyperthyroidism and ophthalmopathy (dated by TCRdb to about 2019). Regarding the research as a whole: Peripheral blood samples were taken at the time of initial diagnosis, prior to any treatment. TCR V-J signatures able to tell the groups apart were searched for in a discovery cohort of some 97 patients, of whom under 45 had Graves' ophthalmopathy and 57 had stable Graves' hyperthyroidism. Prospective prediction of ophthalmopathy was tested in an independent validation cohort consisting of fewer than 20 hyperthyroidism patients and more than 15 patients who later progressed to ophthalmopathy. The 100 or so discovery patients were randomly divided into training and test sets at a 7:3 ratio. Thyroid tissue and blood T-cell repertoires from about six Graves' hyperthyroidism patients were also compared in the study. After sampling, hyperthyroidism patients received methimazole starting at 30 mg daily, and ophthalmopathy patients received high-dose intravenous methylprednisolone. TCR Vbeta CDR3 sequencing of approximately 140 peripheral blood samples (over 40 ophthalmopathy, under 80 hyperthyroidism and 17 progressor patients) is reported in the paper. The full study reports these points: No statistical method was used to set the sample size in advance, and investigators knew the group allocation. In validation, progression to ophthalmopathy was predicted by the model with nearly 71% sensitivity and just over 72% specificity, a median of roughly 6 months before onset. Most expanded thyroid clonotypes (frequency above 0.001) were also detected in blood, suggesting blood repertoires may reflect thyroid immune responses. A model built on a 13 V-J signature distinguished ophthalmopathy from stable hyperthyroidism, reaching approximately 89% sensitivity and 81% to 83% specificity in cross-validation and 80%/75% in testing.

TCR beta CDR3 regions were amplified from RNA transcripts. The first round of RT-PCR for the TCR CDR3 was performed with the HTBI primer set and the Qiagen OneStep RT-PCR kit. Libraries were constructed in a second round of multiplex PCR, after which size selection and purification were performed. Libraries were sequenced paired-end with 100 bp reads on an Illumina HiSeq2000. On the authors' methods: Raw data were processed with SOAPnuke, discarding reads with adapters, uncalled bases, mean Phred below 15, or no exact constant-primer or identifier match. High-quality paired reads were merged with COPE v1.2.5, and unique nucleotide sequences were defined as clonotypes. MiTCR v1.1 was used to align the clonotypes against IMGT TRBV, TRBD and TRBJ reference segments. The analysis was restricted to V-J combinations with a frequency above 0.0001, which together covered about 99% of the repertoires. The TCS score was defined as the ratio of F50 (clonal expansion) to E x V (chaos), calculated using BLOSUM62-based TCRdist between CDR3 peptides within each V-J. Welch's t-statistics and random forest reduced roughly 530 V-J features to around 14, which were used in a naive Bayes classifier (R e1071). TCRdb trimmed public reads at Q25 via fastp, called clones via MiXCR and kept in-frame beta chains. All rows with the same CDR3 protein become a single entry with the most common DNA and genes. The V and J calls were determined by TCRdb, not by the authors. This sample has roughly 510,000 distinct CDR3 sequences in its table, and 20% to 25% of those were observed once. The ten largest clonotypes hold 26% of the sample.

A patient counted as having stable Graves' hyperthyroidism if no progression to ophthalmopathy occurred over 18 months of follow-up. Hyperthyroidism patients were aged 18 to 65 years and newly diagnosed, with disease duration of less than 2 months. Exclusion was applied to patients with uncontrolled infections, other autoimmune diseases, pregnancy or lactation. Diagnoses were established on the basis of clinical symptoms, serum thyroxine and TRAb, thyroid ultrasound, and orbital computed tomography. PBMCs were isolated from about 9.1 ml of fresh peripheral blood by Ficoll-Paque density gradient centrifugation. Total RNA was extracted using Trizol reagent, and RNA quality was assessed on an Agilent 2100 Bioanalyzer. This clonotype was picked up many times. It has no known antigen specificity. The record has no base qualities; no much larger clone is one base away. V gives up 5 bases and J gives up 3 bases, and the segment between their germline ends measures 13 bases. The CDR3 starts with the cysteine, ends with the phenylalanine, and has 14 residues. Only the CDR3 DNA is retained, 42 bases long and in frame from the first base.

Sequenced material: blood. The receptor was derived from a man aged 18 to 30 with Graves' hyperthyroidism. The receptor chain draws on TRBV12-3 or TRBV12-4 and TRBJ1-1; the D region possibly corresponds to TRBD1 (5 bases align). The nucleotides are TGTGCCAGCAGTCCCCACAGGCGGGACACTGAAGCTTTCTTT. Its coded protein is CASSPHRRDTEAFF.